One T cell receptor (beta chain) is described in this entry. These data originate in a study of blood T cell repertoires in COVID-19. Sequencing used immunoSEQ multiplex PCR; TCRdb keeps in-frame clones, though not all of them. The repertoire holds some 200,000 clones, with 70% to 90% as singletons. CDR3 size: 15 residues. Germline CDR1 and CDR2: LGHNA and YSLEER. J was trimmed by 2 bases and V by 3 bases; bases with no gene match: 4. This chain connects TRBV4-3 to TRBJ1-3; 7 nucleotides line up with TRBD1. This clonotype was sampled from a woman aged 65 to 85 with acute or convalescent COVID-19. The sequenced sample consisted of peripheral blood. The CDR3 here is CASSQADRAGNTIYF. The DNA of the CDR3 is TGCGCCAGCAGCCAGGCCGACAGGGCTGGAAACACCATATATTTT.